Listed below are T cell receptor beta chains from one sample, sequenced in a study of T cells in Graves' hyperthyroidism and ophthalmopathy. TCRdb analysed the multiplex PCR reads with MiXCR anew, one entry per CDR3 protein. The data hold about 540,000 distinct CDR3 sequences, with about half observed a single time. Sequencing was carried out using peripheral blood or thyroid tissue (not recorded which). All receptors come from a woman under 30 with Graves' hyperthyroidism. Each CDR3 is given with its conserved first and last residue. Each record gives: J gene, V gene, clone size, D gene, CDR3 protein, CDR3 DNA. A D gene is named only where the DNA matches it firmly. Clone size is shown for a subset of rows, as once, few, many or a class of expanded clone.

TRBJ2-2	TRBV24-1	NA	NA	CATKLTGELFF	TGTGCCACCAAGCTTACAGGGGAGCTGTTTTTT
TRBJ2-5	TRBV9	NA	TRBD1	CASSPGQGMATQYF	TGTGCCAGCAGCCCCGGACAGGGAATGGCGACCCAGTACTTC
TRBJ2-7	TRBV7-3	NA	NA	CASSWGQGRNEQYF	TGTGCCAGCAGCTGGGGGCAGGGGCGGAACGAGCAGTACTTC
TRBJ1-1	TRBV9	many	NA	CASSNELGTEAFF	TGTGCCAGCAGCAATGAGCTGGGCACTGAAGCTTTCTTT
TRBJ2-5	TRBV7-8	many	NA	CASSLERANQETQYF	TGTGCCAGCAGCTTAGAACGGGCGAACCAAGAGACCCAGTACTTC
TRBJ1-2	TRBV20-1	NA	TRBD1	CSARDHRGRGGYTF	TGCAGTGCTAGAGATCACAGGGGAAGGGGAGGCTACACCTTC
TRBJ2-5	TRBV12-3/TRBV12-4	NA	NA	CASSQDSVGETQYF	TGTGCCAGCAGCCAAGACTCGGTAGGAGAGACCCAGTACTTC
TRBJ2-3	TRBV9	once	NA	CASKNFTDTQYF	TGTGCCAGCAAGAACTTCACAGATACGCAGTATTTT
TRBJ2-7	TRBV15	NA	NA	CATKDSSSSSEQYF	TGTGCCACAAAGGACAGTTCGAGCTCCAGCGAGCAGTACTTC
TRBJ2-7	TRBV29-1	NA	NA	CSVVWGEQYF	TGCAGCGTGGTCTGGGGGGAGCAGTACTTC
TRBJ2-5	TRBV20-1	NA	TRBD2	CSARVPGGVETQYF	TGCAGTGCTAGAGTCCCGGGAGGCGTGGAGACCCAGTACTTC
TRBJ2-3	TRBV12-3/TRBV12-4	NA	TRBD2	CASSLLAGVTTDTQYF	TGTGCCAGCAGTTTGCTAGCGGGAGTGACCACAGATACGCAGTATTTT
TRBJ2-2	TRBV20-1	NA	TRBD1	CSASRTGGGTGELFF	TGCAGTGCTAGTAGGACAGGGGGTGGGACCGGGGAGCTGTTTTTT
TRBJ2-5	TRBV12-3/TRBV12-4	many	NA	CASSLVGQETQYF	TGTGCCAGCAGTTTAGTGGGCCAAGAGACCCAGTACTTC
TRBJ2-7	TRBV3-1	NA	NA	CASSQARLSSYEQYF	TGTGCCAGCAGCCAAGCCCGGCTGTCCTCCTACGAGCAGTACTTC
TRBJ2-5	TRBV19	many	TRBD2	CASSLASGGAQYF	TGTGCCAGCTCCCTGGCTAGCGGAGGGGCCCAGTACTTC
TRBJ1-5	TRBV5-1	NA	NA	CASSLDGGRTQHF	TGTGCCAGCAGCTTGGATGGGGGGCGCACCCAGCATTTT
TRBJ2-2	TRBV6-4	NA	TRBD1	CASSDSTGGTGELFF	TGTGCCAGCAGTGACTCGACAGGGGGCACCGGGGAGCTGTTTTTT